The clone carrying this T cell receptor beta chain was picked up many times. Its antigen is not identified. The sample's time point: blood at routine non-recurrence follow-up after resection. Whole RNA, which was extracted from tumor, nontumor lung tissue or frozen PBMC, was sequenced without any cell sorting. Germline CDR1 reads SQVTM; CDR2 reads ANQGSEA. V lost 5 bases and J lost 6, with 14 bases in between. This CDR3 is 13 amino acids long. This sample was included in a study of spatial heterogeneity in lung cancer. Study-wide context: Median follow-up for sequenced PBMC samples was two to three years after resection, when such samples existed. Findings of the study overall: Detection of ubiquitous tumor TCRs in blood was higher at resection than follow-up.

TCRdb fed the 5' RACE reads into MiXCR, producing one record per CDR3 protein. The sample consists of around 41,000 distinct CDR3 sequences, about 22% of them appearing once. Sequenced here: PBMCs, sampled at follow-up. This clonotype originated in a female donor with early-stage non-small cell lung cancer. This sequence joins TRBV29-1 and TRBJ1-5; D unclear. In DNA form, the CDR3 reads TGCAGCGTTAATGAAGGGAGCCTTCAGCCCCAGCATTTT. Translated, it gives CSVNEGSLQPQHF.